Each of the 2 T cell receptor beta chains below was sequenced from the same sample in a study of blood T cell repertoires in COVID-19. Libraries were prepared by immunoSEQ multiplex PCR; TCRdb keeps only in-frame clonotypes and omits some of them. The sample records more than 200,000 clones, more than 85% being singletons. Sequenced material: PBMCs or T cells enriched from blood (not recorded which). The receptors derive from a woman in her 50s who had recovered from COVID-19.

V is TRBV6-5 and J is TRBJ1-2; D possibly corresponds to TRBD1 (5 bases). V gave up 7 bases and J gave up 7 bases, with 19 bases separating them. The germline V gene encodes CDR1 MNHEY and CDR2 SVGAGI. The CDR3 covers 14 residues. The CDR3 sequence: CASTGGRDALGYTF. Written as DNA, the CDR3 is TGTGCCAGCACCGGGGGTAGGGACGCACTTGGCTACACCTTC.

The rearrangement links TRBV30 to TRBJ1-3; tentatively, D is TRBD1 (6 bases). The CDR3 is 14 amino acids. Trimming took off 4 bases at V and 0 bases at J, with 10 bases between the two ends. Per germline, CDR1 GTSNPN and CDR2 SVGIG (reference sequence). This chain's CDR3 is CAWTDRHSGNTIYF. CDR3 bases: TGTGCCTGGACTGACAGGCACTCTGGAAACACCATATATTTT.